This T cell receptor (beta chain) was identified during a study of T cell changes during pregnancy in multiple sclerosis. V lost 8 bases to trimming and J lost 6 bases, with 19 bases between them. The germline V gene encodes CDR1 SNHLY and CDR2 FYNNEI. The CDR3 length is 15 residues. TCRdb's copy holds only in-frame clones and misses some; the assay was immunoSEQ multiplex PCR. The sample has under 55,000 clones, around 90% seen once. The clonotype originates from a female donor in good health, enrolled as a control in a pregnancy study. Here the sequenced sample was CD4+ T cells from peripheral blood mononuclear cells, taken after pregnancy. V is TRBV2 and J is TRBJ2-2; D is possibly TRBD2 (6 bases). The CDR3 sequence is CASEGGVSRAGELFF. The CDR3 nucleotides are TGTGCCAGCGAAGGAGGGGTTAGCAGGGCCGGGGAGCTGTTTTTT.